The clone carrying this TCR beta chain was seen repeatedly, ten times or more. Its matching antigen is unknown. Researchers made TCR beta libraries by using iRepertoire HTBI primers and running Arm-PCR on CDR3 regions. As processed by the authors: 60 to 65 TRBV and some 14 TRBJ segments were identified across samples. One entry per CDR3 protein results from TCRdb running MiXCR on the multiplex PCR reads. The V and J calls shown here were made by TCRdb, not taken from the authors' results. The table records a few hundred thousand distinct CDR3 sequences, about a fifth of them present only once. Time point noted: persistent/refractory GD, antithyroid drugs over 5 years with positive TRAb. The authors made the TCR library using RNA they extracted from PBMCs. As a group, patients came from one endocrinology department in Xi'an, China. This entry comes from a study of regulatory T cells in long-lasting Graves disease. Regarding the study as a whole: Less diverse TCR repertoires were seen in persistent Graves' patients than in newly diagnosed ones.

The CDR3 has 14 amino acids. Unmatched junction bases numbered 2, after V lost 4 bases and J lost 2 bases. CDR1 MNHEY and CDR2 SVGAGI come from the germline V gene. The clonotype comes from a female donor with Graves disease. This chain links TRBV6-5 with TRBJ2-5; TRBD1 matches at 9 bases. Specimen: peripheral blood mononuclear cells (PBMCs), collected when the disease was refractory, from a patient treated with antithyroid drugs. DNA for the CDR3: TGTGCCAGCAGTTTCGGACAGGGGCAAGAGACCCAGTACTTC. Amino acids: CASSFGQGQETQYF.